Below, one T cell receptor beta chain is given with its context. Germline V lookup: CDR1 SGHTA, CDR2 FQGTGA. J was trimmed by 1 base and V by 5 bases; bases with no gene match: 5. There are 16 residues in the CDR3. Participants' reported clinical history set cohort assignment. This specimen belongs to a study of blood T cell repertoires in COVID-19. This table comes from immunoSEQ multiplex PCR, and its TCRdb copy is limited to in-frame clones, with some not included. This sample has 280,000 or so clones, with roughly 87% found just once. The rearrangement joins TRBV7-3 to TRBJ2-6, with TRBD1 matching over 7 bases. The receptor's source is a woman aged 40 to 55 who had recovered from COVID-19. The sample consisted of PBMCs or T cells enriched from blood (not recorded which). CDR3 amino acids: CASSRDRVSGANVLTF. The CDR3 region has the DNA TGTGCCAGCAGCCGTGACAGGGTGTCTGGGGCCAACGTCCTGACTTTC.